The 9 T cell receptor beta chains below come from one sample, sequenced in a study of blood T cells in healthy people across ages. A J-beta primer mix and a sample-barcoded 5' primer were used in a second PCR of about 7 to 12 cycles. TCRdb passed the 5' RACE reads through MiXCR, listing each CDR3 protein once. The sample has around 800,000 distinct CDR3 sequences; around 25% are singletons. The same specimen was also included in a second study, on T cells of mothers and their children.

Source material: blood. The origin of the receptors is a boy aged 10-17 years in good health.

V usage is TRBV5-1 and J usage is TRBJ1-4, with a possible D match to TRBD1 (6 bases). CDR1 is SGHRS, CDR2 YFSETQ, per germline. Trimming took off 1 base at V and 3 bases at J, with 19 bases between the two ends. This CDR3 region has 18 residues. This chain's CDR3 is CASSLTGTSRGANEKLFF. Written as DNA, the CDR3 is TGCGCCAGCAGCTTGACAGGGACCTCAAGAGGAGCTAATGAAAAACTGTTTTTT. Looking up the rest from reference TRBV5-1 and TRBJ1-4 gives the full variable domain: KAGVTQTPRYLIKTRGQQVTLSCSPISGHRSVSWYQQTPGQGLQFLFEYFSETQRNKGNFPGRFSGRQFSNSRSEMNVSTLELGDSALYLCASSLTGTSRGANEKLFFGSGTQLSVL.

The chain joins TRBV20-1 to TRBJ2-3; D remains unclear. The CDR3 contains 13 residues. V was trimmed by 2 bases and J by 2 bases, leaving 8 bases between them. Germline-derived CDR1 and CDR2 are DFQATT and SNEGSKA (reference sequence). This chain's CDR3 is CSARWRNTDTQYF. For the CDR3, the DNA is TGCAGTGCTAGATGGCGGAACACAGATACGCAGTATTTT.

The V and J genes are TRBV7-3 and TRBJ1-2; perhaps TRBD1 as D (5 bases). The CDR3 has 12 residues. Germline V gene data show CDR1 as SGHTA and CDR2 as FQGTGA. Trimming removed 11 bases from V and 2 bases from J, with 12 bases in between. The DNA for the CDR3 is TGTGCCGCCCCGGGGGAGAACTATGGCTACACCTTC. This encodes CAAPGENYGYTF.

This sequence joins TRBV6-5 and TRBJ2-3; D may match TRBD1 or TRBD2 (7 bases each). The CDR3 extends over 14 amino acids. Trimming took off 6 bases at V and 5 bases at J, with 15 bases between the two ends. Germline V gene data show CDR1 as MNHEY and CDR2 as SVGAGI. The CDR3 DNA reads TGTGCCAGCAGAATAACAGGGGAGGGAGATACGCAGTATTTT. This encodes CASRITGEGDTQYF.

The CDR3 region has the DNA TGTGCCAGCAGCCAAGCTCTGAATTCGGGGAACACCGGGGAGCTGTTTTTT. It is translated as CASSQALNSGNTGELFF. The chain links TRBV4-2 to TRBJ2-2; D gene uncertain. V gave up 1 base and J gave up 1 base, with 13 bases separating them. Germline lookup yields CDR1 LGHNA and CDR2 YNFKEQ. This CDR3 is 17 amino acids long.

The DNA for the CDR3 is TGTGCCAGCAGCCCCCTCCTCGGGACAGACTACGAGCAGTACTTC. Translated, it gives CASSPLLGTDYEQYF. The chain couples TRBV3-1 to TRBJ2-7, with 7 nucleotides matching TRBD1. V was clipped by 4 bases and J by 3 bases; unmatched bases: 9. The germline V gene has CDR1 LGHDT and CDR2 YNNKEL (reference sequence). The CDR3 loop spans 15 amino acids.

A note on this clonotype: This likely comes from a read error, as the CDR3 has no conserved phenylalanine or tryptophan at its end. V and J are TRBV7-3 and TRBJ2-5; TRBD2 aligns across 12 bases. Germline V CDR1 and CDR2: SGHTA, FQGTGA. V shed 5 bases, J shed 3 bases, and the junction held 4 bases outside the gene matches. There are 15 residues in the CDR3. CDR3: CASSPGLAGKETQYL. In DNA, the CDR3 is TGTGCCAGCAGCCCAGGACTAGCGGGGAAAGAGACCCAGTACCTC.

The genes are TRBV6-6 and TRBJ1-4; TRBD1 agrees at 10 bases. CDR1 and CDR2 from the germline V gene are MNHNY and SVGAGI (reference sequence). The CDR3 sequence is 16 residues long. V gave up 2 bases and J gave up 5 bases; unmatched junction bases: 5. The CDR3 DNA reads as TGTGCCAGCAGTTACACCGGACAGGGGGGGAATGAAAAACTGTTTTTT. Protein: CASSYTGQGGNEKLFF.

The chain joins TRBV6-5 to TRBJ2-5, with 12 bases that match TRBD2. The J call could be wrong; TRBJ2-1 is a better fit for the DNA end. The CDR3 sequence is 15 residues long. Germline loops: CDR1 MNHEY, CDR2 SVGAGI. Here the CDR3 reads CATTVLAGGGNEQFF. As DNA, the CDR3 is TGTGCCACCACGGTACTAGCGGGGGGAGGAAATGAGCAGTTCTTC.